This TCR beta chain was recovered during a study of regulatory T cells in long-lasting Graves disease. A word on this clonotype: This may be a read error, as it is one base from a much larger clone.

According to the study, TCR beta libraries were built with iRepertoire HTBI primers and CDR3-region Arm-PCR. MiXCR, applied by TCRdb to the multiplex PCR reads, yields one record per CDR3 protein. This table has about 470,000 distinct CDR3 sequences, about 15% appearing once. Time point here: newly diagnosed GD, antithyroid drugs for less than 3 months. Making the TCR library involved RNA that had been extracted from PBMCs. The CDR3 loop spans 14 amino acids. Trimming took off 7 bases at V and 6 bases at J, with 19 bases between the two ends. Germline V gene sequence: CDR1 DFQATT, CDR2 SNEGSKA (reference sequence). The same specimen was also included in a second study, on T cells in Graves' hyperthyroidism and ophthalmopathy.

Sequencing used peripheral blood mononuclear cells (PBMCs), obtained at new diagnosis, from a patient treated with antithyroid drugs. The chain couples TRBV20-1 to TRBJ2-1; D may correspond to TRBD1 or TRBD2 (5 bases each). The TCR was taken from a woman aged 25-40 years with Graves disease. This chain's CDR3 is CSVEGLPVANEQFF. CDR3 DNA: TGCAGTGTTGAGGGGCTACCTGTAGCCAATGAGCAGTTCTTC.